This T cell receptor (beta chain) was identified in a study of CD8 T cells in Susac syndrome (dated by TCRdb to 2018 to 2020). About the study as a whole: Whether CD8+ T cell activation and differentiation in Susac syndrome was antigen driven was tested using repertoire sequencing. Clonality of the CD8+ T cell repertoire was compared between eleven to twelve healthy donors, about 14 Susac syndrome patients and roughly 16 multiple sclerosis patients.

Comment on this clonotype: Its antigen is currently not known. Base qualities are not provided; no much larger clone lies one nucleotide away.

The CDR1 and CDR2 encoded by the germline V gene are SGHRS and YFSETQ. Trimming accounts for 3 bases at V and 7 bases at J, while the number of junction bases matched to no gene is 8. The CDR3 holds 14 amino acids from the cysteine to the phenylalanine. Solely the CDR3 DNA is kept, with 42 bases framed from the first base. Peripheral blood CD8+ and CD4+ T cells from healthy donors, Susac syndrome patients and multiple sclerosis patients were profiled using high-throughput TCR beta sequencing. Healthy donors were age- and sex-matched controls. Bulk CD8+ and CD4+ T cells were purified magnetically by negative isolation, whereas CD8+ TEMRA cells were enriched by FACS. Blood was collected in EDTA tubes and processed within 24 hours, with PBMCs isolated through density gradient centrifugation. PBMCs intended for TCR sequencing were cryopreserved in liquid nitrogen and thawed later in a water bath at 37 degrees C. The sorted or isolated CD4+, CD8+ and CD8+ TEMRA cells reached a purity of at least 90%.

Study-level results and caveats: The number of individuals in the TCR sequencing and HLA analysis was recognized as being relatively small.

RNA was extracted with the RNeasy kit and roughly 0.45 to 1 ug was reverse transcribed using random hexamers. TCR beta CDR3 regions were amplified with the immunoSEQ multiplex PCR assay covering 54 Vbeta and 13 Jbeta segments. PCR amplification bias was corrected using a synthetic template baseline for primer optimization and computational correction. The authors' analysis ran thus. Only productive sequences were kept, with reads annotated to V, D and J genes according to IMGT and analyzed in immunoSEQ Analyzer. Clonality was computed as one minus Shannon entropy normalized by log2 of the number of productive unique sequences. Public and private clones were assessed among the 100 most prevalent clones of each patient and control. Susac-specific clones were defined as absent from healthy and MS cohorts, over a thousand published viral clones and other ImmuneACCESS disease sequences. TCRdb took the public reads, trimmed them with fastp at Q25, ran MiXCR for clone calling and kept in-frame beta chains. Each record represents a unique CDR3 protein, reported with the most common genes and DNA among its rows. The V and J calls and clone size come from TCRdb's table, not from the authors' own analysis. The sample table holds some 90,000 distinct CDR3 sequences, of which 85% to 95% were seen once. The ten top clones hold less than 0.35% of the sample.

The TCR originated in a human donor in good health. The chain couples TRBV5-1 to TRBJ2-7; TRBD1 lines up with 9 middle nucleotides. The specimen sequenced was CD8+ T cells from PBMCs. The CDR3 corresponds to CASSSGTGRSEQYF. The DNA sequence follows: TGCGCCAGCAGCTCCGGGACAGGGCGGAGTGAGCAGTACTTC.